The 17 T cell receptor beta chains given below trace back to one sample, sequenced in a study of shared clonotypes between healthy human individuals. Clones were read by immunoSEQ multiplex PCR, and TCRdb kept only the in-frame ones, dropping some. This table holds 850,000 to 1,100,000 clones, approximately 80% found once. Sequenced input: memory CD4+ T cells from PBMCs. The sample's subset: CD45RA-negative fraction. The receptor set was obtained from a young man in good health. Some clones in this sample may be carry-over from other donors' samples.

For the CDR3, the DNA is TGTGCCAGCAGCCAAGAGGGAACTGGGGCTAATGAAAAACTGTTTTTT. Its translation is CASSQEGTGANEKLFF. This chain uses TRBV14 with TRBJ1-4; D is ambiguous. The germline gives CDR1 SGHDN, CDR2 FVKESK. The CDR3 extends over 16 amino acids. V gave up 0 bases and J gave up 3 bases, with 11 bases separating them. Looking up the rest from reference TRBV14 and TRBJ1-4 gives the full variable domain: EAGVTQFPSHSVIEKGQTVTLRCDPISGHDNLYWYRRVMGKEIKFLLHFVKESKQDESGMPNNRFLAERTGGTYSTLKVQPAELEDSGVYFCASSQEGTGANEKLFFGSGTQLSVL.

This clone was observed a handful of times. This chain joins TRBV29-1 and TRBJ1-1; D is possibly TRBD1 (5 bases). V was shortened by 6 bases and J by 5 bases, with 16 bases between the two germline ends. This CDR3 contains 13 residues. CDR1 is SQVTM, CDR2 ANQGSEA, per germline. As DNA, the CDR3 is TGCAGCGTGGCGGACACGCGGGCGACTGAAGCTTTCTTT. The encoded protein is CSVADTRATEAFF.

CDR3 sequence: CASGDRDTEAFF. CDR3 DNA sequence: TGTGCCAGCGGGGACAGGGATACCGAAGCTTTCTTT. The rearrangement uses TRBV5-4 and TRBJ1-1, with 9 bases fitting TRBD1. After removal of 7 bases from V and 8 bases from J, the junction contained 6 bases not matched to a gene. The germline V gene has CDR1 SGHNT and CDR2 YYREEE (reference sequence). The CDR3 extends over 12 amino acids.

This clone has a single count. The chain has TRBV15 and TRBJ2-7, with TRBD2 matching over 9 bases. The CDR3 has 17 amino acids. Germline CDR1 and CDR2: LNHNV and YYDKDF (reference sequence). J lost 3 bases, V lost 0 bases, and 9 bases had no gene match. CDR3 DNA sequence: TGTGCCACCAGCAGAGATCTCCCGGGACTAGCAAGCTACGAGCAGTACTTC. Translation: CATSRDLPGLASYEQYF.

Turning to this clone: Other DNA sequences in this sample translate to the same CDR3. CDR3 region: CASSLAGLVYNEQFF. DNA for the CDR3: TGTGCCAGCAGTTTAGCAGGACTAGTATACAATGAGCAGTTCTTC. This rearrangement joins TRBV28 to TRBJ2-1; 7 bases are shared with TRBD2. After removal of 2 bases from V and 4 bases from J, the junction contained 5 bases not matched to a gene. CDR3 length: 15 amino acids. Germline loops: CDR1 MDHEN, CDR2 SYDVKM.

The count of this clone is one. The chain joins TRBV7-2 to TRBJ1-2, with D perhaps TRBD1 (6 bases). Trimming left V 5 bases short and J 3 bases short, with 16 bases between. CDR1 and CDR2 (germline): SGHTA, FQGNSA. CDR3 length: 15 residues. CDR3 protein: CASSNSPGTHYGYTF. CDR3 DNA sequence: TGTGCCAGCAGCAATTCTCCCGGGACACACTATGGCTACACCTTC.

This sequence joins TRBV5-4 and TRBJ2-3, with D possibly TRBD2 on 7 matching bases. V dropped 4 bases and J dropped 3 bases, with 15 bases sitting between them. This CDR3 spans 15 amino acids. Looked up from germline, CDR1 is SGHNT and CDR2 is YYREEE (reference sequence). The CDR3 sequence is CASSQGGVRTDTQYF. The CDR3 coding sequence is TGTGCCAGCAGCCAAGGGGGGGTTAGGACAGATACGCAGTATTTT.

The V gene is TRBV9, the J gene TRBJ2-7; D is unresolved. The CDR3 spans 13 residues. The V end lost 0 bases, the J end lost 6 bases, and 10 bases lay between the germline ends. Germline V gene data show CDR1 as SGDLS and CDR2 as YYNGEE. The CDR3 sequence: CASSVEGWREQYF. The CDR3 region has the DNA TGTGCCAGCAGCGTAGAGGGATGGCGCGAGCAGTACTTC.

The CDR3 nucleotides are TGTGCCATCAGTGAGTCAGGAGCCGGCTACACCTTC. Translated, it gives CAISESGAGYTF. The J gene is TRBJ1-2, the V gene TRBV10-3; the D is unclear. This CDR3 is 12 amino acids long. Germline V gives CDR1 ENHRY, CDR2 SYGVKD. V was clipped by 0 bases and J by 8 bases, with 7 bases between them.

The chain combines TRBV7-2 with TRBJ1-5; D remains unclear. The CDR3 extends over 13 amino acids. The V gene's germline CDR1 is SGHTA and CDR2 FQGNSA. Deletions cut 5 bases from V and 8 bases from J, with 13 bases between. The CDR3 sequence is CASSLIQWEPQHF. The DNA for the CDR3 is TGTGCCAGCAGCCTCATTCAATGGGAGCCCCAGCATTTT.

The rearrangement links TRBV5-1 to TRBJ1-2, with D possibly matching TRBD1 (6 bases). This CDR3 has 16 residues. Trimming pared 3 bases from V and 6 bases from J, leaving 21 bases between. Germline V gives CDR1 SGHRS, CDR2 YFSETQ. CDR3 protein: CASSWTSTRGAHGYTF. For the CDR3, the DNA is TGCGCCAGCAGCTGGACCTCGACCCGGGGGGCGCATGGCTACACCTTC.

The J gene is TRBJ2-7, the V gene TRBV5-6; TRBD2 is a possible D gene (6 bases). Trimming removed 2 bases from V and 5 bases from J, with 11 bases in between. The CDR3 is made up of 13 amino acids. Germline V gene lookup returns CDR1 SGHDT and CDR2 YYEEEE. The CDR3, as DNA: TGTGCCAGCAGCTTCGGGGGTACCCACGAGCAGTACTTC. Protein sequence: CASSFGGTHEQYF.

As concerns this clone: Other nucleotide sequences in the sample specify the same CDR3. The chain recombines TRBV5-1 with TRBJ2-1; D uncertain. Germline CDR1 reads SGHRS; CDR2 reads YFSETQ. The CDR3 has 14 residues. The V end was cut by 1 base, the J end by 4 bases, with 9 bases between. Written as DNA, the CDR3 is TGCGCCAGCAGCTTGCCGGGTTCATACAATGAGCAGTTCTTC. It translates to CASSLPGSYNEQFF.

The rearrangement uses TRBV25-1 and TRBJ1-4; D may be TRBD1 (5 bases). With 6 bases removed from V and 10 bases from J, the gap between germline ends came to 18 bases. Germline-derived CDR1 and CDR2 are MGHDK and SYGVNS. The CDR3 spans 14 residues. The CDR3 sequence: CASRTGAGIGKLFF. In DNA form, the CDR3 reads TGTGCCAGCAGGACTGGGGCGGGGATTGGAAAACTGTTTTTT.

The chain combines TRBV12-5 with TRBJ1-3; D is undetermined. V was pared by 5 bases and J by 6 bases, with 17 bases between. Germline V gene lookup returns CDR1 LGHNT and CDR2 FRNRAP. The CDR3 has 15 residues. CDR3 region: CASGTGGELVNTIYF. As DNA, the CDR3 is TGTGCTAGTGGTACGGGCGGGGAGTTAGTAAACACCATATATTTT.

Worth noting for this clone: Other DNA sequences within the sample encode an identical CDR3. The CDR3 is CASSFDRVSYNEQFF. The CDR3 bases are TGTGCCAGCAGCTTCGACAGGGTATCCTACAATGAGCAGTTCTTC. The chain recombines TRBV5-6 with TRBJ2-1, with 7 nucleotides matching TRBD1. Germline lookup yields CDR1 SGHDT and CDR2 YYEEEE. The CDR3 has 15 residues. J was trimmed by 1 base and V by 2 bases; bases with no gene match: 3.

The V and J genes are TRBV5-4 and TRBJ2-7, with no clear D. V was shortened by 2 bases and J by 0 bases, with 12 bases between the two germline ends. The CDR3 has 15 residues. Germline V lookup: CDR1 SGHNT, CDR2 YYREEE (reference sequence). CDR3: CASSFRFTSSYEQYF. CDR3 nucleotide sequence: TGTGCCAGCAGCTTCCGTTTCACGAGCTCCTACGAGCAGTACTTC.